The next 23 T cell receptor beta chains were all read from a single sample in a study of T cells after yellow fever vaccination. TCRdb reprocessed the 5' RACE reads with MiXCR, giving one entry per CDR3 protein. The sample has a few hundred thousand distinct CDR3 sequences; 4.1% are singletons. Here the sequenced sample was PBMCs, taken 5 days after the yellow fever booster vaccination. Source of these receptors: a man younger than 30 who received the YFV17D yellow fever vaccine.

The J gene is TRBJ2-3, the V gene TRBV2; no clear D gene. CDR1 and CDR2 from the germline V gene are SNHLY and FYNNEI. Trimming removed 5 bases at V and 3 bases at J, with 9 bases between. The CDR3 is made up of 13 amino acids. The DNA of the CDR3 is TGTGCCAGCAGTCCTGTTACTACAGATACGCAGTATTTT. The encoded protein is CASSPVTTDTQYF. Full variable domain (outside the CDR3, taken from reference TRBV2 and TRBJ2-3): EPEVTQTPSHQVTQMGQEVILRCVPISNHLYFYWYRQILGQKVEFLVSFYNNEISEKSEIFDDQFSVERPDGSNFTLKIRSTKLEDSAMYFCASSPVTTDTQYFGPGTRLTVL.

This clonotype was seen more than once but under ten times. The gene calls are TRBV30 and TRBJ1-1; no clear D. Germline CDR1 GTSNPN, CDR2 SVGIG (reference sequence). V lost 5 bases and J 1 base, leaving 5 bases between the germline ends. The CDR3 totals 11 residues. For the CDR3, the DNA is TGTGCCTGGCGAAAGAACACTGAAGCTTTCTTT. Its translation: CAWRKNTEAFF.

Many counts were recorded for this clonotype. The chain employs TRBV29-1 and TRBJ2-7; D may match TRBD1 or TRBD2 (7 bases each). Between the trimmed V and J ends, which lost 7 bases and 0 bases, there was a span of 16 bases. The length of the CDR3 is 14 residues. The germline gives CDR1 SQVTM, CDR2 ANQGSEA. The CDR3 sequence: CSDQGEGSSYEQYV. CDR3 DNA sequence: TGCAGCGACCAGGGGGAGGGGAGCTCCTACGAGCAGTACGTC.

The sample holds a few counts of this clonotype. This rearrangement joins TRBV29-1 to TRBJ2-3; tentative D call: TRBD1 (6 bases). Trimming pared 2 bases from V and 3 bases from J, leaving 18 bases between. Germline assignment: CDR1 SQVTM and CDR2 ANQGSEA. The CDR3 consists of 16 residues. CDR3 nucleotide sequence: TGCAGCGTTGAAAGGACCTCTGGGGGCCGGACAGATACGCAGTATTTT. Its protein is CSVERTSGGRTDTQYF.

The V gene is TRBV28, the J gene TRBJ2-1, with TRBD1 matching 9 bases. The trim removed 6 bases at V and 9 bases at J, leaving 12 bases unmatched. Germline CDR1 reads MDHEN; CDR2 reads SYDVKM. The length of the CDR3 is 15 residues. The CDR3 reads CASSAPGQGNGEQFF. In nucleotides, the CDR3 is TGTGCCAGCAGCGCCCCGGGACAGGGCAACGGTGAGCAGTTCTTC.

J is TRBJ1-1 and V is TRBV6-5, with a possible D match to TRBD1 (5 bases). Germline loops: CDR1 MNHEY, CDR2 SVGAGI. The CDR3 covers 14 residues. The V and J ends lost 0 bases and 4 bases respectively, with 9 bases between them. This CDR3 reads CASSYSGAGTEAFF. In DNA form, the CDR3 reads TGTGCCAGCAGTTACTCTGGGGCGGGCACTGAAGCTTTCTTT.

This clonotype showed up just a few times. The chain combines TRBV3-1 with TRBJ1-4, with 9 bases identical to TRBD1. The CDR3 consists of 14 residues. Germline loops: CDR1 LGHDT, CDR2 YNNKEL (reference sequence). V gave up 4 bases and J gave up 7 bases; unmatched junction bases: 4. CDR3 region: CASSRGQGFEKLFF. CDR3 nucleotides: TGTGCCAGCAGCCGGGGACAGGGTTTTGAAAAACTGTTTTTT.

This clonotype was counted a few times. The genes are TRBV4-2 and TRBJ1-1; D perhaps matches TRBD1 (6 bases). CDR1 is LGHNA, CDR2 YNFKEQ, per germline. V lost 3 bases and J lost 4, with 21 bases in between. CDR3 size: 17 residues. The CDR3 loop reads CASSHPRGARGGTEAFF. The CDR3 DNA follows: TGTGCCAGCAGCCACCCTCGTGGGGCGAGAGGGGGCACTGAAGCTTTCTTT.

At least ten counts were recorded for this clonotype. This rearrangement joins TRBV12-3 or TRBV12-4 to TRBJ1-5; D is undetermined. The germline V and J ends were trimmed by 3 bases and 9 bases, with 6 bases remaining between them. The CDR3 has 11 amino acids. CDR3 sequence: CASSLTGPQHF. CDR3 sequence (DNA): TGTGCCAGCAGTTTGACTGGGCCCCAGCATTTT.

V usage is TRBV5-1 and J usage is TRBJ2-7, with a tentative D call TRBD1 (6 bases). V gave up 4 bases and J gave up 3 bases, with 17 bases separating them. CDR1 SGHRS and CDR2 YFSETQ come from the germline V gene. The CDR3 is 15 residues long. Here the CDR3 DNA reads TGCGCCAGCAGCACCGGACAGATGCCTTACTACGAGCAGTACTTC. It encodes CASSTGQMPYYEQYF.

This clonotype was seen only a few times. This chain connects TRBV21-1 to TRBJ1-6; TRBD1, as called in the table, went unchecked against the DNA. TRBV21-1 is classified as a pseudogene. This CDR3 comprises 16 residues. The CDR3 here is CARGTIGNSYNSPLHF. The CDR3 region has the DNA TGTGCCAGAGGGACAATTGGGAACTCCTATAATTCACCCCTCCACTTT.

This clonotype has ten or more counts. The V and J genes are TRBV12-3 or TRBV12-4 and TRBJ1-2; D perhaps matches TRBD1 (6 bases). V lost 7 bases to trimming and J lost 4 bases, with 25 bases between them. This CDR3 contains 17 residues. The CDR3 nucleotides are TGTGCCAGCACTCATTTGGGGGGGGGACAAGTACTCTATGGCTACACCTTC. Translated, it gives CASTHLGGGQVLYGYTF.

With regard to this clonotype: One end of the junction does not line up with germline, which may come from a read error. The chain employs TRBV2 and TRBJ2-7, with unresolved D. This CDR3 spans 11 amino acids. CDR1 is SNHLY and CDR2 is FYNNEI in the germline V gene. The CDR3 nucleotides read TGTGCCAGCAGTACCGTCTGGTCGGTGGACTTC. It yields the protein CASSTVWSVDF.

The V and J genes are TRBV3-1 and TRBJ1-1, with D possibly matching TRBD1 (5 bases). Trimming took 1 base from V and 4 from J, leaving 7 bases between them. The CDR3 sequence is 13 residues long. Germline CDR1 LGHDT, CDR2 YNNKEL (reference sequence). The CDR3 loop reads CASSQGRATEAFF. The CDR3 DNA is TGTGCCAGCAGCCAAGGCAGGGCCACTGAAGCTTTCTTT.

The table lists this clonotype with a few counts. CDR3 coding DNA: TGTGCCAGCAGTTTAGGTAGCGGGGGGTCGAGAGATACGCAGTATTTT. Protein sequence: CASSLGSGGSRDTQYF. The genes are TRBV28 and TRBJ2-3, with 10 nucleotides matching TRBD2. The junction had 7 bases not matched to a gene; V was cut back by 2 bases and J by 5 bases. Looked up from germline, CDR1 is MDHEN and CDR2 is SYDVKM. The CDR3 has 16 residues. Full variable domain (rest looked up from reference TRBV28 and TRBJ2-3): DVKVTQSSRYLVKRTGEKVFLECVQDMDHENMFWYRQDPGLGLRLIYFSYDVKMKEKGDIPEGYSVSREKKERFSLILESASTNQTSMYLCASSLGSGGSRDTQYFGPGTRLTVL.

This clonotype was observed many times. The J gene is TRBJ2-7, the V gene TRBV28; D tentatively reads TRBD1 or TRBD2 (6 bases each). CDR1 is MDHEN, CDR2 SYDVKM, per germline. V was trimmed by 2 bases and J by 7 bases, leaving 12 bases between them. The CDR3 is 13 amino acids. The CDR3 here is CASSLPGAREQYV. The CDR3 bases are TGTGCCAGCAGTTTACCGGGGGCGCGAGAGCAGTACGTC.

This clonotype has a handful of counts. The rearrangement uses TRBV4-3 and TRBJ2-1; no clear D gene. This CDR3 region has 13 residues. Germline V gives CDR1 LGHNA, CDR2 YSLEER. Trimming left V 0 bases short and J 10 bases short, with 10 bases between. The CDR3 is CASSQDWAGEQFF. CDR3 bases: TGCGCCAGCAGCCAAGATTGGGCAGGCGAGCAGTTCTTC.

The genes are TRBV6-6 and TRBJ1-1; no clear D gene. With 4 bases removed from V and 5 bases from J, the gap between germline ends came to 11 bases. CDR3 size: 13 residues. Germline-derived CDR1 and CDR2 are MNHNY and SVGAGI (reference sequence). CDR3 sequence: CASSFGVGTEAFF. The DNA for the CDR3 is TGTGCCAGCAGTTTCGGGGTGGGGACTGAAGCTTTCTTT.

This clonotype has a handful of counts. The CDR3 DNA is TGCGCCAGCAGCCAAGTTCTCACTCGAGGGGATACGCAGTATTTT. Residues: CASSQVLTRGDTQYF. The chain carries TRBV4-3 and TRBJ2-3, with D possibly being TRBD2 (5 bases). This CDR3 has 15 residues. The V and J ends lost 1 base and 6 bases respectively, with 14 bases between them. Germline V gene lookup returns CDR1 LGHNA and CDR2 YSLEER.

This clonotype was seen at least ten times. V gene TRBV12-3 or TRBV12-4 combines with J gene TRBJ1-4, with no clear D. The V end was cut by 7 bases, the J end by 2 bases, with 17 bases between. The CDR3 is 16 amino acids. The CDR3 reads CASTPQSPGTNEKLFF. In DNA form, the CDR3 reads TGTGCCAGCACCCCACAATCCCCGGGGACTAATGAAAAACTGTTTTTT.

This clonotype came up a few times. The chain uses TRBV25-1 and TRBJ1-1, with D unresolved. V lost 9 bases, J lost 3 bases, and 14 bases lay in between. Germline loops: CDR1 MGHDK, CDR2 SYGVNS. CDR3 length: 13 amino acids. This CDR3 reads CASSKDPHTEAFF. DNA for the CDR3: TGTGCCAGTTCCAAGGACCCTCACACTGAAGCTTTCTTT.

This clonotype was observed a handful of times. This chain's CDR3 is CAWSATGKGAGELFF. The CDR3 nucleotides read TGTGCCTGGAGTGCGACAGGGAAGGGCGCCGGGGAGCTGTTTTTT. The rearrangement links TRBV30 to TRBJ2-2, with 7 positions matching TRBD1. The length of the CDR3 is 15 residues. The V and J ends lost 1 base and 6 bases, in that order; junction bases with no gene match: 8. Germline V gene data show CDR1 as GTSNPN and CDR2 as SVGIG (reference sequence). Complete variable domain (other parts from reference TRBV30 and TRBJ2-2): SQTIHQWPATLVQPVGSPLSLECTVEGTSNPNLYWYRQAAGRGLQLLFYSVGIGQISSEVPQNLSASRPQDRQFILSSKKLLLSDSGFYLCAWSATGKGAGELFFGEGSRLTVL.

This clonotype was seen many times. The J gene is TRBJ2-4, the V gene TRBV4-3; 10 bases are shared with TRBD1. This CDR3 is built from 14 residues. Germline V gene data show CDR1 as LGHNA and CDR2 as YSLEER. The ends lost 5 bases at V and 8 bases at J; junction bases unmatched: 6. As DNA, the CDR3 is TGCGCCAGCAGCTCGACAGGGGGCGCGGACATTCAGTACTTC. This translates into CASSSTGGADIQYF.